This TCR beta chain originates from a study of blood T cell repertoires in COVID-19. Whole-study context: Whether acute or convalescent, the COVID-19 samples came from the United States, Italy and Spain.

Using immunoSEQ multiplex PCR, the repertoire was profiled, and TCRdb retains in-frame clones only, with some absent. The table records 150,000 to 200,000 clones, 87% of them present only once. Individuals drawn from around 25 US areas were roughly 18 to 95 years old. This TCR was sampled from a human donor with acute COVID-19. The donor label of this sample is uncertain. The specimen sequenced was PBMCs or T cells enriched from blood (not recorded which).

This CDR3 reads CAIEGPGSYEQYF. CDR3 in DNA: TGTGCCATCGAGGGCCCTGGGTCCTACGAGCAGTACTTC. The V and J genes are TRBV10-3 and TRBJ2-7, with a possible D match to TRBD2 (5 bases). The V end lost 8 bases, the J end lost 1 base, and 12 bases lay between the germline ends. The length of the CDR3 is 13 residues. The germline V gene encodes CDR1 ENHRY and CDR2 SYGVKD.